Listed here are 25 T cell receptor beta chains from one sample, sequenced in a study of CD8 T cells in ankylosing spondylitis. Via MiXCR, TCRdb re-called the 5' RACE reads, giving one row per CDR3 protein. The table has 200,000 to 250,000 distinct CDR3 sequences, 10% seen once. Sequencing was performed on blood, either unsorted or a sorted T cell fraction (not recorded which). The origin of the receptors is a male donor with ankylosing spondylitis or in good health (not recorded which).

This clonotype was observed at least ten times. The CDR3 sequence is CASSYRTSEASEQYF. In DNA form, the CDR3 reads TGTGCCAGCAGCTACCGGACTAGCGAAGCGTCCGAGCAGTACTTC. V usage is TRBV3-1 and J usage is TRBJ2-7; 9 bases are shared with TRBD2. The CDR3 runs 15 residues. Germline CDR1 reads LGHDT; CDR2 reads YNNKEL (reference sequence). Unmatched junction bases numbered 11, after V lost 5 bases and J lost 6 bases.

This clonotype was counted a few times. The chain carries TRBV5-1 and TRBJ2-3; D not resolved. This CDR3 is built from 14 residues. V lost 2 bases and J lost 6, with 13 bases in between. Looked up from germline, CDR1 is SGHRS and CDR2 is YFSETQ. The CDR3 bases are TGCGCCAGCAGCTTTAATGTGGGCGCGGATACGCAGTATTTT. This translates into CASSFNVGADTQYF.

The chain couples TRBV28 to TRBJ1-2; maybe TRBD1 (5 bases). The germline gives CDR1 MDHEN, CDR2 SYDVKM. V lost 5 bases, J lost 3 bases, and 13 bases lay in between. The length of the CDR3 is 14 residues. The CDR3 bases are TGTGCCAGCAGTGGGGCCGGGCGTGACTATGGCTACACCTTC. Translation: CASSGAGRDYGYTF.

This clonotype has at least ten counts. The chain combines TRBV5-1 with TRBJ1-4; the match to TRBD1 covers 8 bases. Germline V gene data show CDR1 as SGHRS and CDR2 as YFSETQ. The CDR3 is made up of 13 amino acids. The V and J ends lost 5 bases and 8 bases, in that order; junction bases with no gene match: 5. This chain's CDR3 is CASSSDRGEKLFF. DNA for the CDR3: TGCGCCAGCAGTTCTGACAGGGGAGAAAAACTGTTTTTT.

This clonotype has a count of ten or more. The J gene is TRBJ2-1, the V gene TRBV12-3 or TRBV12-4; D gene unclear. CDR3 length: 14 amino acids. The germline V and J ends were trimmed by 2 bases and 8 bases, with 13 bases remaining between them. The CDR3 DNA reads TGTGCCAGCAGTTTATTCCTGGGTACGCATGAGCAGTTCTTC. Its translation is CASSLFLGTHEQFF.

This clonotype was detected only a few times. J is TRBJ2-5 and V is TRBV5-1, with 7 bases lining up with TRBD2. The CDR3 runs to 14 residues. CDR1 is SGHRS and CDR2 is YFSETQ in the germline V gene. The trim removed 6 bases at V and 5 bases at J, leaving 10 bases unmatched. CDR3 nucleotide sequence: TGCGCCAGCAAGCGAAGCGGGGAGGGCGAGACCCAGTACTTC. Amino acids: CASKRSGEGETQYF.

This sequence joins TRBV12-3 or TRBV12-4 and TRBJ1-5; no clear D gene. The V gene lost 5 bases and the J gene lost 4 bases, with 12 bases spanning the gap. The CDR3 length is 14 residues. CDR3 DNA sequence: TGTGCCAGCAGTACACCTAGTCCTAATCAGCCCCAGCATTTT. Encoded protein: CASSTPSPNQPQHF.

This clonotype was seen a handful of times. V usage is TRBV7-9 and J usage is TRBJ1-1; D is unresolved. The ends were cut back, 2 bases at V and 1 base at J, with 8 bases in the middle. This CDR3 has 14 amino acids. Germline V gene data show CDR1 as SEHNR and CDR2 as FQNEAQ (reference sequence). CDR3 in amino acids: CASSLNQANTEAFF. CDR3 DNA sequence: TGTGCCAGCAGCTTAAATCAGGCGAACACTGAAGCTTTCTTT.

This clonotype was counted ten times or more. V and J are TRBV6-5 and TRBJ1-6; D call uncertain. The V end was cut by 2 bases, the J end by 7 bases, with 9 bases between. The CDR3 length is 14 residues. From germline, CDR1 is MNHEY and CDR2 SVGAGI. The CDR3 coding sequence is TGTGCCAGCAGTTACGGGCAGCGAAATTCACCCCTCCACTTT. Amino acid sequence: CASSYGQRNSPLHF.

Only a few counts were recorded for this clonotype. CDR3 region: CASSPGGQGEYGYTF. The CDR3 DNA reads as TGTGCCAGCTCACCAGGGGGACAGGGGGAATATGGCTACACCTTC. V and J are TRBV18 and TRBJ1-2; TRBD1 agrees at 11 bases. Germline V gene lookup returns CDR1 KGHSH and CDR2 LQKENI. The CDR3 contains 15 residues. V lost 2 bases and J lost 5; bases outside the gene matches: 4.

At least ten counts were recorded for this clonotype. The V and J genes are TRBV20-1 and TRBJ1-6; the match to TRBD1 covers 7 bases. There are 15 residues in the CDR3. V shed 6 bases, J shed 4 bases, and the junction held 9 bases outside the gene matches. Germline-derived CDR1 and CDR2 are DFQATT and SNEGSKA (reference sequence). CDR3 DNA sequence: TGCAGTGCCCCCCCCAGACAGGGATATAATTCACCCCTCCACTTT. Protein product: CSAPPRQGYNSPLHF.

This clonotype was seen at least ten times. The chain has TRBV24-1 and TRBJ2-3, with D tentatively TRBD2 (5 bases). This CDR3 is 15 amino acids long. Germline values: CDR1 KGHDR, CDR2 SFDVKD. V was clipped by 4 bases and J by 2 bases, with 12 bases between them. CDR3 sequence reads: CATSDVGLYTDTQYF. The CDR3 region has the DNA TGTGCCACCAGTGACGTCGGACTTTACACAGATACGCAGTATTTT.

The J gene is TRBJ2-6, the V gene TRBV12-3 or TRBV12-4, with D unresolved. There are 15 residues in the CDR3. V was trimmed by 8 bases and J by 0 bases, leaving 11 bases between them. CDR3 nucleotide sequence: TGTGCCAGCCGAATTACAGACTCTGGGGCCAACGTCCTGACTTTC. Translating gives CASRITDSGANVLTF.

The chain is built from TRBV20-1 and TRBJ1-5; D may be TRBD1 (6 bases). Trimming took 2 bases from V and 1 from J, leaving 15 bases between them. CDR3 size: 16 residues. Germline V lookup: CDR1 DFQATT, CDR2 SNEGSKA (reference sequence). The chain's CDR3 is CSARWGHGLSNQPQHF. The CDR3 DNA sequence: TGCAGTGCTAGATGGGGACATGGTTTGAGCAATCAGCCCCAGCATTTT.

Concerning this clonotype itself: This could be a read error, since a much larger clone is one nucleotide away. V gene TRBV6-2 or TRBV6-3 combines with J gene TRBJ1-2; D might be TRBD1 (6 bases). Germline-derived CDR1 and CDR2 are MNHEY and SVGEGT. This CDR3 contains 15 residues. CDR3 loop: CASSYGSTGDYGYSF. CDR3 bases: TGTGCCAGCAGTTACGGGTCGACAGGAGACTATGGCTACAGCTTC.

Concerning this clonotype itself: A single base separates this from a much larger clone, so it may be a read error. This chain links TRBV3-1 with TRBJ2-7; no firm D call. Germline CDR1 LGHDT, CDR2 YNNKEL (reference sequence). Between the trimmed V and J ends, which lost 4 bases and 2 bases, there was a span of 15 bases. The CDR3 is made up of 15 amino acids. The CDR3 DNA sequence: TGTGCCAGCAGCCGACCCGGGCCTCACCCCTACGAGCAGTACTTC. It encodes CASSRPGPHPYEQYF.

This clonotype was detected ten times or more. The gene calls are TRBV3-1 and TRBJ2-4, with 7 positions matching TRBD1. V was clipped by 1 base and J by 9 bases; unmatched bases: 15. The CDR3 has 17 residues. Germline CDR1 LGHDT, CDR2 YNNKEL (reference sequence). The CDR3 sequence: CASSQVLEGAKVFIQYF. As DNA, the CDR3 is TGTGCCAGCAGCCAAGTCCTTGAGGGGGCGAAGGTGTTCATTCAGTACTTC.

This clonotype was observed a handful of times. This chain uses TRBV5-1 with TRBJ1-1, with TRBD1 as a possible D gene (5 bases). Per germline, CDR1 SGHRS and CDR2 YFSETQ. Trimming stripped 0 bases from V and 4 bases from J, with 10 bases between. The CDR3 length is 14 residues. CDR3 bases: TGCGCCAGCAGCTTGGAGGCAGGGCTCACTGAAGCTTTCTTT. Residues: CASSLEAGLTEAFF.

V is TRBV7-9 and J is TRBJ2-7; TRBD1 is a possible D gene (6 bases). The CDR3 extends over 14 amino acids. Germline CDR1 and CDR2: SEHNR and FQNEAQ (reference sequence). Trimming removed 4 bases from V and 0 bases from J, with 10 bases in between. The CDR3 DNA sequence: TGTGCCAGCAGCTACTCACAGGGCTCCTACGAGCAGTACTTC. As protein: CASSYSQGSYEQYF.

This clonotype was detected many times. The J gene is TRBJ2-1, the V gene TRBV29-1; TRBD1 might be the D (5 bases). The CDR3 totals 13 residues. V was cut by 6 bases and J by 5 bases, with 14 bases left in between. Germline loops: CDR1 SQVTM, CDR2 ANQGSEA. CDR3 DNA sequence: TGCAGCGTGGTTCCAGACAGAGACAATGAGCAGTTCTTC. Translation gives CSVVPDRDNEQFF.

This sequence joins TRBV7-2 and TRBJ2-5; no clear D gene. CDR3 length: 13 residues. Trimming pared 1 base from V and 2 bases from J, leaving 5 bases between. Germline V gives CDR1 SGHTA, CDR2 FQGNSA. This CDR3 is CASSLVQQETQYF. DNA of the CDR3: TGTGCCAGCAGCTTAGTACAGCAAGAGACCCAGTACTTC.

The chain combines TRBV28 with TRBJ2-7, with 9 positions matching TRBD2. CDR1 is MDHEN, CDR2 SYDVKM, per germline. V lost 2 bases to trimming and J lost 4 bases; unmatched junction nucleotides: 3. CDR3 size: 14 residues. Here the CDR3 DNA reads TGTGCCAGCAGTTTACTGCGGGGGGGTTACGAGCAGTACTTC. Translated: CASSLLRGGYEQYF.

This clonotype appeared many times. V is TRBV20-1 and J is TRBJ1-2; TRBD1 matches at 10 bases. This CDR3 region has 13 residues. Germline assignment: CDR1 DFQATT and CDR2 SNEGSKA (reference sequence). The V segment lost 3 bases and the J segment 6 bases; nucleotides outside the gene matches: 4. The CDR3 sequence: CSASLGTGDGYTF. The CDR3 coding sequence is TGCAGTGCTAGCCTCGGGACAGGGGATGGCTACACCTTC.

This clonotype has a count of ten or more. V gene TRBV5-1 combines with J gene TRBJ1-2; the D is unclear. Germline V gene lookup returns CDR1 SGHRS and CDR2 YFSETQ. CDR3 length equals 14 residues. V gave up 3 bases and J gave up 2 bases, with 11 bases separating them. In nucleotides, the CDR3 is TGCGCCAGCAGCTCGCAGGCCGGAAACTATGGCTACACCTTC. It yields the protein CASSSQAGNYGYTF.

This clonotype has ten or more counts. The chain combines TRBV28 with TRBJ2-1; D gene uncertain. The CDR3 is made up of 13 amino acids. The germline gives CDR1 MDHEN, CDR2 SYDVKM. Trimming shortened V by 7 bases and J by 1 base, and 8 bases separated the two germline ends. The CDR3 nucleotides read TGTGCCAGCAACGGCGAGTCCTACAATGAGCAGTTCTTC. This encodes CASNGESYNEQFF.